This TCR beta chain was captured by sequencing in a study of blood T cell repertoires in COVID-19. Study-wide background: The origin of the acute and convalescent COVID-19 samples was the United States, Italy and Spain.

This clone was seen a few times. V dropped 4 bases and J dropped 2 bases, with 9 bases sitting between them. CDR3 length: 13 amino acids. The repertoire was sequenced with immunoSEQ multiplex PCR; TCRdb's copy has only in-frame clones and lacks some. The table records about 62,000 clones, 75% to 90% of them present only once. This sequence was found in a woman between 55 and 75 years old with COVID-19, enrolled during active disease. Input material: peripheral blood. The chain couples TRBV12-3 or TRBV12-4 to TRBJ2-7; D is perhaps TRBD1 (5 bases). The CDR3 sequence is CASSSSRAYEQYF. The CDR3 DNA follows: TGTGCCAGCAGTTCCTCCAGGGCCTACGAGCAGTACTTC.